Only a few counts were recorded for the clone carrying this T cell receptor (beta chain). Its antigen is not identified. This sample is part of a study of early T cells in non-severe SARS-CoV-2 infection. Study in general: Bulk RNA isolated from unsorted whole blood underwent sequencing; chains were not paired.

Study results and limitations: The VDJdb matching leaned toward anti-spike CD8 responses and overlooked private and CD4 specificities.

Germline V CDR1 and CDR2: ENHRY, SYGVKD. The CDR3 runs 14 residues. Trimming removed 6 bases at V and 4 bases at J, with 14 bases between. Researchers attached unique molecular identifiers to individual cDNA molecules. A single record per CDR3 protein comes from TCRdb applying MiXCR to the 5' RACE reads. The table includes some 91,000 distinct CDR3 sequences, approximately 13% detected once. The chain recombines TRBV10-3 with TRBJ2-3, with D possibly being TRBD2 (7 bases). What was sequenced was whole blood. The TCR originated in an adult who was a healthcare worker with PCR-confirmed SARS-CoV-2 infection or an uninfected control (not recorded which). CDR3 sequence (DNA): TGTGCCATCAGCCGAAGAGGGGGGGCAGATACGCAGTATTTT. Its translation: CAISRRGGADTQYF.